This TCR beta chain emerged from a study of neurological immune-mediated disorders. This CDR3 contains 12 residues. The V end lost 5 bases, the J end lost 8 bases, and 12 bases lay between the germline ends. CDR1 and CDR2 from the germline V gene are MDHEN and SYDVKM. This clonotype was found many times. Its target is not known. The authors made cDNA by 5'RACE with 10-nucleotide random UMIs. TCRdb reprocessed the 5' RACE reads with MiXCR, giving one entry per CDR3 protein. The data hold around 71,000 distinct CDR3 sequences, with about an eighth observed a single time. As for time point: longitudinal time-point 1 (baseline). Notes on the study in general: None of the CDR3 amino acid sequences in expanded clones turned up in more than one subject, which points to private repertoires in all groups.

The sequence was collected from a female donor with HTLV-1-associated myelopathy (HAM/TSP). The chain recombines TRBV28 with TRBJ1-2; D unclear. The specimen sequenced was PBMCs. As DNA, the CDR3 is TGTGCCAGCAGTCCCATTCAGGTGGGCTACACCTTC. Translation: CASSPIQVGYTF.